In its sample, the clone carrying this T cell receptor beta chain was seen once. The antigen is unknown. The data derive from a study of PD-1 blockade in classical Hodgkin lymphoma. At the level of the study: Patients were administered nivolumab (3 mg/kg intravenously) every 2 weeks. Study results and caveats: Some patients began nivolumab under 1 year after ASCT. These patients were excluded from later analyses. Whatever underlies the repertoire differences (possibly disease activity or prior therapy) remains undefined. Diversity similar to that of newly diagnosed patients was seen at baseline in complete responders.

Time point indicated: cycle 4 day 1 (C4D1), after 6 weeks of nivolumab. All the patients suffered relapse after autologous stem cell transplantation, and brentuximab vedotin exposure differed. Produced via immunoSEQ multiplex PCR; TCRdb's table is partial and in-frame only. Altogether some 96,000 clones are present, about 93% being singletons, with the ten largest covering roughly 1.9%. This CDR3 region has 12 residues. Germline CDR1 reads MNHNS; CDR2 reads SASEGT. Trimming left V 4 bases short and J 4 bases short, with 5 bases between. This chain connects TRBV6-1 to TRBJ2-1; D uncertain. This sequence was found in a human donor with classical Hodgkin lymphoma. The sequenced sample was peripheral blood mononuclear cells (PBMCs), obtained before the fourth cycle of nivolumab. The CDR3 DNA sequence: TGTGCCAGCAGTGCCGAGTACAATGAGCAGTTCTTC. Protein: CASSAEYNEQFF.